These 29 T cell receptor beta chains were sequenced from one sample in a study of cytomegalovirus exposure and HLA in healthy donors. 60 Vbeta and 13 Jbeta primers were used in PCR. Sequenced by immunoSEQ multiplex PCR; TCRdb stores in-frame clones only, minus some. Of 160,000 or so clones in the sample, about three quarters are singletons; the top ten hold 5% to 8%. Sequenced material: PBMCs. These receptors came from a man in his forties in good health and CMV-seropositive.

The chain is built from TRBV18 and TRBJ2-5; weak D call: TRBD2 (5 bases). The CDR3 contains 16 residues. Per germline, CDR1 KGHSH and CDR2 LQKENI. The V end lost 2 bases, the J end lost 4 bases, and 17 bases lay between the germline ends. DNA of the CDR3: TGTGCCAGCTCACCAGTATCGGCAGAGGGTCGAGAGACCCAGTACTTC. It yields the protein CASSPVSAEGRETQYF.

The chain combines TRBV6-6 with TRBJ1-5; tentatively, D is TRBD1 (6 bases). In germline, CDR1 is MNHNY, CDR2 SVGAGI (reference sequence). V was pared by 7 bases and J by 7 bases, with 14 bases between. CDR3 size: 13 residues. The DNA for the CDR3 is TGTGCCAGCATTGCACAGGGTGGCCAGCCCCAGCATTTT. Translating it yields CASIAQGGQPQHF.

The rearrangement uses TRBV7-7 and TRBJ2-2; D may be TRBD2 (5 bases). V gave up 1 base and J gave up 6 bases, with 12 bases separating them. Germline CDR1 reads SSHAT; CDR2 reads FNYEAQ (reference sequence). This CDR3 comprises 15 residues. The CDR3 sequence: CASSLGAQRPGELFF. DNA of the CDR3: TGTGCCAGCAGCTTAGGGGCCCAGCGGCCCGGGGAGCTGTTTTTT.

The V and J genes are TRBV11-3 and TRBJ2-5; 13 positions agree with TRBD2. TRBJ2-7 matches the DNA end more closely, so the J call is doubtful. CDR1 and CDR2 (germline): SGHNT, YENEEA. The CDR3 has 16 residues. The CDR3 here is CASSSGTSGIRDEQYF. In nucleotides, the CDR3 is TGTGCCAGCAGCTCCGGGACTAGCGGGATTCGGGACGAGCAGTACTTC.

V usage is TRBV29-1 and J usage is TRBJ1-1, with TRBD1 as a possible D gene (6 bases). The CDR3 has 13 residues. Germline V lookup: CDR1 SQVTM, CDR2 ANQGSEA. V lost 7 bases to trimming and J lost 5 bases, with 17 bases between them. The CDR3, as DNA: TGCAGCGCTAGGTTAGGGGGAAGGACTGAAGCTTTCTTT. Protein sequence: CSARLGGRTEAFF.

The V call is TRBV28, the J call TRBJ1-2; weak D call: TRBD1 (5 bases). This CDR3 is built from 17 residues. V was trimmed by 6 bases and J by 7 bases, leaving 27 bases between them. Germline-derived CDR1 and CDR2 are MDHEN and SYDVKM. The CDR3 coding sequence is TGTGCCAGCAGCCCCGCGGGGAGTCAGGGTGGTAAGGGTGGCTACACCTTC. Its protein is CASSPAGSQGGKGGYTF.

The chain employs TRBV5-4 and TRBJ1-2; D is uncertain. Germline values: CDR1 SGHNT, CDR2 YYREEE (reference sequence). CDR3 length: 12 amino acids. V was clipped by 1 base and J by 7 bases, with 8 bases between them. In DNA, the CDR3 is TGTGCCAGCAGCTTGCCCGACTCTGGCTACACCTTC. Protein sequence: CASSLPDSGYTF.

CDR3 residues: CASSRETSLYEQYF. CDR3 DNA: TGTGCCAGCAGCCGAGAAACTAGCCTTTACGAGCAGTACTTC. This sequence joins TRBV4-2 and TRBJ2-7; the D gene is possibly TRBD2 (6 bases). Trimming pared 4 bases from V and 4 bases from J, leaving 14 bases between. Germline V CDR1 and CDR2: LGHNA, YNFKEQ. The CDR3 has 14 residues.

Points on this clone: Within the sample, other DNA sequences also encode this same CDR3. This sequence joins TRBV30 and TRBJ1-5; D is undetermined. The V gene lost 0 bases and the J gene lost 4 bases, with 7 bases spanning the gap. The CDR3 has 13 residues. In germline, CDR1 is GTSNPN, CDR2 SVGIG (reference sequence). CDR3 DNA sequence: TGTGCCTGGAGTGTGGCACGTAATCAGCCCCAGCATTTT. It is translated as CAWSVARNQPQHF.

This chain uses TRBV12-5 with TRBJ2-5; TRBD2 matches 14 bases. Germline V gene sequence: CDR1 LGHNT, CDR2 FRNRAP. This CDR3 spans 19 amino acids. The ends lost 6 bases at V and 2 bases at J; junction bases unmatched: 14. CDR3 nucleotide sequence: TGTGCTAGTGGCAGATCCCTGACTAGCGGGAGGGCCGGGCAAGAGACCCAGTACTTC. Translated, it gives CASGRSLTSGRAGQETQYF.

This clone was recorded a few times. The chain links TRBV19 to TRBJ1-1; no clear D. Germline V CDR1 and CDR2: LNHDA, SQIVND (reference sequence). Trimming took 4 bases from V and 0 from J, leaving 6 bases between them. The CDR3 is made up of 13 amino acids. CDR3 protein: CASSTTMNTEAFF. CDR3 in DNA: TGTGCCAGTAGTACTACTATGAACACTGAAGCTTTCTTT. Full variable domain (outside the CDR3, taken from reference TRBV19 and TRBJ1-1): DGGITQSPKYLFRKEGQNVTLSCEQNLNHDAMYWYRQDPGQGLRLIYYSQIVNDFQKGDIAEGYSVSREKKESFPLTVTSAQKNPTAFYLCASSTTMNTEAFFGQGTRLTVV.

This rearrangement joins TRBV5-4 to TRBJ1-6; 8 bases match TRBD1. Germline V CDR1 and CDR2: SGHNT, YYREEE (reference sequence). The CDR3 has 15 residues. The J segment lost 3 bases and the V segment lost 4 bases, leaving 3 bases of the junction unmatched. CDR3: CASSAGQGYNSPLHF. In DNA form, the CDR3 reads TGTGCCAGCAGCGCCGGACAGGGCTATAATTCACCCCTCCACTTT.

In the case of this clone: One end of the junction fails to match germline, which may point to a read error. The CDR3 nucleotides read TGTTCCAGCAGCTTGGACGAGGGCTACGAGCAGTACTTC. This sequence encodes CSSSLDEGYEQYF. The chain employs TRBV7-9 and TRBJ2-7; TRBD2 might be the D (5 bases). This CDR3 has 13 amino acids. Germline CDR1 reads SEHNR; CDR2 reads FQNEAQ (reference sequence).

This chain uses TRBV18 with TRBJ2-1, with D perhaps matching TRBD1 (6 bases). Germline V gene lookup returns CDR1 KGHSH and CDR2 LQKENI. This CDR3 is 16 amino acids long. V lost 3 bases and J 0 bases, leaving 12 bases between the germline ends. CDR3 sequence: CASSPVDRSSYNEQFF. The DNA for the CDR3 is TGTGCCAGCTCACCGGTTGACAGGAGCTCCTACAATGAGCAGTTCTTC.

Notes on this clone: The junction departs from the called germline gene at one end, perhaps through a read error. The gene calls are TRBV19 and TRBJ1-1; D ambiguous. Germline loops: CDR1 LNHDA, CDR2 SQIVND (reference sequence). The CDR3 extends over 14 amino acids. CDR3: CASSIASPNSEAFF. The DNA for the CDR3 is TGTGCCAGTAGTATAGCCTCCCCAAACAGTGAAGCTTTCTTT.

The genes are TRBV20-1 and TRBJ2-7; D ambiguous. Germline-derived CDR1 and CDR2 are DFQATT and SNEGSKA (reference sequence). Trimming pared 0 bases from V and 4 bases from J, leaving 4 bases between. The CDR3 has 11 amino acids. In DNA form, the CDR3 reads TGCAGTGCTAGAGATGAGTACGAGCAGTACTTC. It specifies CSARDEYEQYF.

V and J are TRBV18 and TRBJ2-7, with D perhaps matching TRBD1 (6 bases). CDR3 length equals 13 residues. Germline V lookup: CDR1 KGHSH, CDR2 LQKENI. V dropped 3 bases and J dropped 3 bases, with 9 bases sitting between them. The CDR3 DNA is TGTGCCAGCTCACCCGGGGACAACTACGAGCAGTACTTC. It translates to CASSPGDNYEQYF. The whole variable domain, remainder taken from reference TRBV18 and TRBJ2-7, is NAGVMQNPRHLVRRRGQEARLRCSPMKGHSHVYWYRQLPEEGLKFMVYLQKENIIDESGMPKERFSAEFPKEGPSILRIQQVVRGDSAAYFCASSPGDNYEQYFGPGTRLTVT.

This chain connects TRBV9 to TRBJ2-1; 8 bases agree with TRBD2. CDR3 length equals 17 residues. Per the germline V gene, CDR1 is SGDLS and CDR2 is YYNGEE. Trimming at V came to 0 bases and at J to 5 bases, leaving 10 bases not matched to a gene. CDR3 nucleotides: TGTGCCAGCAGCGTAGGTCTAGAGCTAGCGGGTCACAATGAGCAGTTCTTC. Translation: CASSVGLELAGHNEQFF. The whole variable domain, filled in from reference TRBV9 and TRBJ2-1, reads DSGVTQTPKHLITATGQRVTLRCSPRSGDLSVYWYQQSLDQGLQFLIQYYNGEERAKGNILERFSAQQFPDLHSELNLSSLELGDSALYFCASSVGLELAGHNEQFFGPGTRLTVL.

The V gene is TRBV5-1, the J gene TRBJ2-3; D is unclear. The CDR3 contains 14 residues. Germline CDR1 SGHRS, CDR2 YFSETQ. Trimming cost V 0 bases and J 4 bases, with 9 bases left between them. The CDR3, as DNA: TGCGCCAGCAGCTTGGGGGCAGTCGCAGATACGCAGTATTTT. Its translation: CASSLGAVADTQYF.

In this sample, this clone turned up a few times. The J gene is TRBJ2-1, the V gene TRBV7-9; TRBD2 might be the D (6 bases). The CDR3 spans 13 residues. The V end lost 10 bases, the J end lost 8 bases, and 18 bases lay between the germline ends. From germline, CDR1 is SEHNR and CDR2 FQNEAQ (reference sequence). CDR3 region: CANDLLGSDEQFF. For the CDR3, the DNA is TGTGCCAACGACCTCCTCGGGAGCGATGAGCAGTTCTTC.

The chain recombines TRBV5-1 with TRBJ2-5; TRBD2 matches 9 bases. This CDR3 comprises 16 residues. J was trimmed by 3 bases and V by 1 base; bases with no gene match: 7. The germline CDR1 and CDR2 sequences are SGHRS and YFSETQ. CDR3 region: CASSLRSSGDKETQYF. As DNA, the CDR3 is TGCGCCAGCAGCTTGAGGTCTAGCGGGGATAAAGAGACCCAGTACTTC. Full variable domain (rest looked up from reference TRBV5-1 and TRBJ2-5): KAGVTQTPRYLIKTRGQQVTLSCSPISGHRSVSWYQQTPGQGLQFLFEYFSETQRNKGNFPGRFSGRQFSNSRSEMNVSTLELGDSALYLCASSLRSSGDKETQYFGPGTRLLVL.

This clone has only one observation. The chain combines TRBV11-2 with TRBJ1-4, with D unclear. The V end was cut by 2 bases, the J end by 5 bases, with 9 bases between. The germline V gene has CDR1 SGHAT and CDR2 FQNNGV. The CDR3 is 14 residues long. The DNA for the CDR3 is TGTGCCAGCAGCTTAACACAGCAAAATGAAAAACTGTTTTTT. It encodes CASSLTQQNEKLFF.

This sequence joins TRBV7-8 and TRBJ1-2; the match to TRBD1 covers 7 bases. Germline lookup yields CDR1 SGHVS and CDR2 FQNEAQ. With V trimmed by 0 bases and J by 11 bases, 9 bases remained unmatched. There are 14 residues in the CDR3. In DNA, the CDR3 is TGTGCCAGCAGCTTAGCGTCTGGGACAGCGGAATACACCTTC. Residues: CASSLASGTAEYTF.

The DNA of the CDR3 is TGCGCCAGCAGCCTAAAACCGGGCCCCCCCTCGGGGACTAATGAAAAACTGTTTTTT. It yields the protein CASSLKPGPPSGTNEKLFF. The genes are TRBV5-1 and TRBJ1-4; D remains ambiguous. V was trimmed by 4 bases and J by 2 bases, leaving 24 bases between them. The CDR3 runs to 19 residues. CDR1 is SGHRS, CDR2 YFSETQ, per germline.

J is TRBJ1-3 and V is TRBV2; D is undetermined. The germline V and J ends were trimmed by 6 bases and 0 bases, with 9 bases remaining between them. The CDR3 totals 14 residues. The V gene's germline CDR1 is SNHLY and CDR2 FYNNEI. The CDR3 here is CASRATVSGNTIYF. CDR3 coding DNA: TGTGCCAGCAGAGCGACGGTCTCTGGAAACACCATATATTTT.

A few counts support this clone. This chain connects TRBV5-1 to TRBJ1-2; a possible D gene is TRBD1 (5 bases). The CDR3 has 14 residues. The germline gives CDR1 SGHRS, CDR2 YFSETQ. V lost 0 bases, J lost 4 bases, and 10 bases lay in between. This chain's CDR3 is CASSLGPRVYGYTF. The CDR3 DNA is TGCGCCAGCAGCTTGGGACCCAGGGTCTATGGCTACACCTTC.

The V and J genes are TRBV28 and TRBJ1-1, with 8 nucleotides matching TRBD1. Per the germline V gene, CDR1 is MDHEN and CDR2 is SYDVKM. After removal of 6 bases from V and 2 bases from J, the junction contained 5 bases not matched to a gene. The CDR3 consists of 14 residues. CDR3 amino acids: CASRQDRGNTEAFF. As DNA, the CDR3 is TGTGCCAGCAGACAAGACAGGGGAAACACTGAAGCTTTCTTT. Drawing the rest from reference TRBV28 and TRBJ1-1, the complete variable domain is DVKVTQSSRYLVKRTGEKVFLECVQDMDHENMFWYRQDPGLGLRLIYFSYDVKMKEKGDIPEGYSVSREKKERFSLILESASTNQTSMYLCASRQDRGNTEAFFGQGTRLTVV.

About this clone: Other DNA sequences in this sample translate to the same CDR3. The rearrangement uses TRBV2 and TRBJ2-2; the D gene is possibly TRBD2 (5 bases). Germline CDR1 is SNHLY and CDR2 is FYNNEI. This CDR3 is built from 15 residues. V lost 5 bases and J lost 0, with 10 bases in between. The CDR3 bases are TGTGCCAGCAGTCTACTAGTTCCGAACACCGGGGAGCTGTTTTTT. Encoded protein: CASSLLVPNTGELFF.

This clone turned up a few times. The chain combines TRBV28 with TRBJ2-1; 7 bases map to TRBD2. The CDR3 consists of 16 residues. The trim removed 6 bases at V and 2 bases at J, leaving 10 bases unmatched. The germline gives CDR1 MDHEN, CDR2 SYDVKM. The CDR3: CASSTRSSGPYNEQFF. In DNA form, the CDR3 reads TGTGCCAGCAGCACGAGATCTAGCGGCCCCTACAATGAGCAGTTCTTC.